Each of the 30 T cell receptor beta chains below was sequenced from the same sample in a study of T cell repertoires in cytomegalovirus infection. TCRdb independently ran MiXCR on the reads; one entry per CDR3 protein. The sample includes hundreds of thousands of distinct CDR3 sequences, 20% to 25% seen only once; the top ten take less than 9.5%. Sequencing was carried out using CD8+ T cells from PBMCs. The receptors were sampled from a human donor in good health (CMV status not recorded). Some clones in this sample may be carry-over from other donors' samples.

Remarks on this clonotype: Possible read error: a much larger clone is one base away. V usage is TRBV7-4 and J usage is TRBJ2-1; 11 bases agree with TRBD2. Germline assignment: CDR1 SGHVT and CDR2 SQSDAQ. The CDR3 is 17 residues long. The DNA of the CDR3 is TGTGCCAGCAGCGTAGCGGGGGGGCTGATCCCCTACAATGAGCAGTTCTTC. Protein sequence: CASSVAGGLIPYNEQFF.

To note about this clonotype: This could be a read error, since a much larger clone is one nucleotide away. This chain joins TRBV7-8 and TRBJ1-1; the D is unclear. Trimming took 1 base from V and 1 from J, leaving 16 bases between them. The CDR3 length is 17 residues. Germline CDR1 is SGHVS and CDR2 is FQNEAQ. The CDR3 DNA reads as TGTGCCAGCAGCTTAGAATCTTTAACGACCTCGAACACTGAAGCTTTCTTT. It codes for CASSLESLTTSNTEAFF.

The sample holds many counts of this clonotype. This chain joins TRBV7-9 and TRBJ2-7; 8 nucleotides agree with TRBD1. Germline lookup yields CDR1 SEHNR and CDR2 FQNEAQ (reference sequence). The CDR3 runs 15 residues. V was pared by 5 bases and J by 0 bases, with 6 bases of the junction left unmatched. The CDR3 sequence: CASSQTGGSSYEQYV. As DNA, the CDR3 is TGTGCCAGCAGCCAAACAGGGGGAAGCTCCTACGAGCAGTACGTC.

The CDR3 is CASGDWTGELFF. The CDR3 DNA sequence: TGCGCCAGCGGGGACTGGACCGGGGAGCTGTTTTTT. The chain uses TRBV5-1 and TRBJ2-2, with D perhaps TRBD2 (6 bases). Germline CDR1 and CDR2: SGHRS and YFSETQ. The CDR3 has 12 residues. V was pared by 7 bases and J by 5 bases, with 9 bases between.

The chain recombines TRBV4-1 with TRBJ2-5; D may be TRBD2 (6 bases). The CDR3 is 16 residues long. CDR1 MGHRA and CDR2 YSYEKL come from the germline V gene. V was trimmed by 4 bases and J by 0 bases, leaving 15 bases between them. The CDR3 protein is CASSPWEVVHQETQYF. CDR3 DNA sequence: TGCGCCAGCAGCCCGTGGGAGGTCGTCCACCAAGAGACCCAGTACTTC.

Comments on this clonotype: The junction does not match germline at one end; this may be a read error. V is TRBV14 and J is TRBJ1-4, with D perhaps matching TRBD1 (6 bases). The CDR3 loop spans 15 amino acids. CDR1 is SGHDN, CDR2 FVKESK, per germline. The chain's CDR3 is CVSSLGTLKNEKLFF. In DNA form, the CDR3 reads TGTGTCAGCAGCCTGGGGACACTAAAAAATGAAAAACTGTTTTTT. The full variable domain, its missing parts supplied by reference TRBV14 and TRBJ1-4, is EAGVTQFPSHSVIEKGQTVTLRCDPISGHDNLYWYRRVMGKEIKFLLHFVKESKQDESGMPNNRFLAERTGGTYSTLKVQPAELEDSGVYFCVSSLGTLKNEKLFFGSGTQLSVL.

The chain carries TRBV29-1 and TRBJ1-1; unclear D gene. Looked up from germline, CDR1 is SQVTM and CDR2 is ANQGSEA. The V gene lost 0 bases and the J gene lost 1 base, with 9 bases spanning the gap. The CDR3 spans 14 residues. CDR3 nucleotide sequence: TGCAGCGTTGAAGATTTCGGCGGGAACACTGAAGCTTTCTTT. As protein: CSVEDFGGNTEAFF.

This sequence joins TRBV19 and TRBJ1-1; D unresolved. The CDR3 is 14 residues long. The V end was cut by 5 bases, the J end by 0 bases, with 10 bases between. Germline lookup yields CDR1 LNHDA and CDR2 SQIVND (reference sequence). The DNA of the CDR3 is TGTGCCAGTAGTGTAGGGATCATGAACACTGAAGCTTTCTTT. It specifies CASSVGIMNTEAFF.

The chain has TRBV27 and TRBJ2-3; D is perhaps TRBD2 (7 bases). Trimming left V 4 bases short and J 6 bases short, with 14 bases between. The germline V gene has CDR1 MNHEY and CDR2 SMNVEV (reference sequence). The CDR3 consists of 14 residues. The CDR3 DNA follows: TGTGCCAGCAGTTGGGGCGGGGGCTCGGATACGCAGTATTTT. This sequence encodes CASSWGGGSDTQYF.

The V and J genes are TRBV9 and TRBJ2-2, with 8 nucleotides matching TRBD1. The V segment lost 3 bases and the J segment 3 bases; nucleotides outside the gene matches: 7. The CDR3 is made up of 16 amino acids. Per the germline V gene, CDR1 is SGDLS and CDR2 is YYNGEE. Here the CDR3 reads CASSGTGGSDTGELFF. CDR3 nucleotides: TGTGCCAGCAGCGGTACAGGGGGATCGGACACCGGGGAGCTGTTTTTT.

This clonotype was recorded a few times. This chain uses TRBV27 with TRBJ2-4; 7 nucleotides line up with TRBD1. J lost 6 bases, V lost 9 bases, and 5 bases had no gene match. CDR1 and CDR2 from the germline V gene are MNHEY and SMNVEV (reference sequence). This CDR3 has 12 residues. In DNA form, the CDR3 reads TGTGCCAGTACCGGGACAGCAAACATTCAGTACTTC. Amino acids: CASTGTANIQYF.

This clonotype was observed a few times. The chain employs TRBV7-9 and TRBJ1-2; 8 bases align to TRBD1. CDR3 length: 14 residues. Germline values: CDR1 SEHNR, CDR2 FQNEAQ (reference sequence). V shed 5 bases, J shed 5 bases, and the junction held 7 bases outside the gene matches. CDR3 protein: CASSEGQARYGYTF. As DNA, the CDR3 is TGTGCCAGCAGCGAGGGACAGGCGAGGTATGGCTACACCTTC. The variable domain in full, completed from reference TRBV7-9 and TRBJ1-2, reads DTGVSQNPRHKITKRGQNVTFRCDPISEHNRLYWYRQTLGQGPEFLTYFQNEAQLEKSRLLSDRFSAERPKGSFSTLEIQRTEQGDSAMYLCASSEGQARYGYTFGSGTRLTVV.

This clonotype was recorded only once. J is TRBJ1-3 and V is TRBV14; D is perhaps TRBD1 (5 bases). V was shortened by 2 bases and J by 0 bases, with 11 bases between the two germline ends. The CDR3 contains 16 residues. The germline gives CDR1 SGHDN, CDR2 FVKESK. CDR3 nucleotide sequence: TGTGCCAGCAGCCAAAACAGGACCATCTCTGGAAACACCATATATTTT. Amino acid sequence: CASSQNRTISGNTIYF.

This clonotype occurred a few times. V and J are TRBV2 and TRBJ2-7; 7 bases agree with TRBD1. From germline, CDR1 is SNHLY and CDR2 FYNNEI. V was clipped by 5 bases and J by 0 bases; unmatched bases: 10. The CDR3 extends over 16 amino acids. CDR3 in amino acids: CASSPETGPSSYEQYV. CDR3 DNA: TGTGCCAGCAGTCCGGAGACAGGGCCTAGCTCCTACGAGCAGTACGTC.

This clonotype appeared a few times. The rearrangement uses TRBV28 and TRBJ2-1, with 7 bases identical to TRBD2. The CDR3 spans 15 residues. Germline CDR1 is MDHEN and CDR2 is SYDVKM. V was pared by 3 bases and J by 6 bases, with 8 bases of the junction left unmatched. The CDR3 region is CASSFGGFGVNEQFF. In DNA form, the CDR3 reads TGTGCCAGCAGTTTCGGGGGGTTCGGGGTCAATGAGCAGTTCTTC.

This clonotype was found many times. The chain employs TRBV4-1 and TRBJ1-3, with 7 bases aligning to TRBD1. V lost 5 bases to trimming and J lost 8 bases; unmatched junction nucleotides: 3. The CDR3 length is 12 residues. CDR1 MGHRA and CDR2 YSYEKL come from the germline V gene. The CDR3 protein is CASSDRADTIYF. The CDR3 coding sequence is TGCGCCAGCAGCGACAGGGCTGACACCATATATTTT.

The V and J genes are TRBV29-1 and TRBJ1-1; D is perhaps TRBD1 (6 bases). Germline V CDR1 and CDR2: SQVTM, ANQGSEA. The CDR3 is made up of 12 amino acids. The V end lost 0 bases, the J end lost 10 bases, and 12 bases lay between the germline ends. This chain's CDR3 is CSVEDLGARAFF. In DNA form, the CDR3 reads TGCAGCGTTGAAGATCTGGGGGCCCGAGCTTTCTTT. The variable domain in full, completed from reference TRBV29-1 and TRBJ1-1, reads SAVISQKPSRDICQRGTSLTIQCQVDSQVTMMFWYRQQPGQSLTLIATANQGSEATYESGFVIDKFPISRPNLTFSTLTVSNMSPEDSSIYLCSVEDLGARAFFGQGTRLTVV.

This clonotype was detected a few times. The chain has TRBV12-3 or TRBV12-4 and TRBJ2-5; D remains ambiguous. Between the trimmed V and J ends, which lost 6 bases and 5 bases, there was a span of 13 bases. This CDR3 spans 13 amino acids. The CDR3 region has the DNA TGTGCCAGCAGCTTTAACCGCCGGGAGACCCAGTACTTC. This encodes CASSFNRRETQYF.

With regard to this clonotype: One base away lies a much larger clone, so this may be a sequencing read error. The CDR3 loop reads CASSQAEDLPQHF. In DNA, the CDR3 is TGTGCCAGCAGCCAAGCAGAAGATCTGCCCCAGCATTTT. The chain couples TRBV4-2 to TRBJ1-5; D uncertain. CDR1 is LGHNA and CDR2 is YNFKEQ in the germline V gene. CDR3 length equals 13 residues. The V end was cut by 1 base, the J end by 9 bases, with 10 bases between.

This clonotype was seen a few times. V and J are TRBV12-3 or TRBV12-4 and TRBJ1-2, with D tentatively TRBD1 (5 bases). The CDR3 is made up of 15 amino acids. The V end lost 7 bases, the J end lost 4 bases, and 19 bases lay between the germline ends. The CDR3 here is CASTPGRGRVYGYTF. CDR3 DNA sequence: TGTGCCAGCACCCCCGGAAGGGGTCGGGTCTATGGCTACACCTTC.

This chain connects TRBV27 to TRBJ2-7; D unclear. V was clipped by 2 bases and J by 3 bases, with 14 bases between them. The CDR3 has 15 amino acids. Looked up from germline, CDR1 is MNHEY and CDR2 is SMNVEV (reference sequence). CDR3 sequence: CASSLIGPDHYEQYF. The DNA for the CDR3 is TGTGCCAGCAGTTTAATAGGGCCGGACCACTACGAGCAGTACTTC.

In this sample, this clonotype turned up a few times. This chain joins TRBV6-1 and TRBJ2-3, with D maybe TRBD2 (6 bases). Germline V CDR1 and CDR2: MNHNS, SASEGT. The V gene lost 4 bases and the J gene lost 0 bases, with 14 bases spanning the gap. There are 16 residues in the CDR3. In nucleotides, the CDR3 is TGTGCCAGCAGTGTGTCCGGGACTTCTAGCACAGATACGCAGTATTTT. This translates into CASSVSGTSSTDTQYF.

This clonotype was recorded many times. CDR3 sequence reads: CASSPTGSAGELFF. CDR3 coding DNA: TGTGCCAGCAGCCCTACAGGGTCGGCCGGGGAGCTGTTTTTT. The chain links TRBV12-3 or TRBV12-4 to TRBJ2-2; D possibly corresponds to TRBD1 (6 bases). The CDR3 extends over 14 amino acids. With 6 bases removed from V and 6 bases from J, the gap between germline ends came to 14 bases.

This clonotype was counted only a few times. The chain couples TRBV6-1 to TRBJ1-1, with unresolved D. With 0 bases removed from V and 0 bases from J, the gap between germline ends came to 8 bases. The CDR3 length is 15 residues. The germline V gene encodes CDR1 MNHNS and CDR2 SASEGT. CDR3 nucleotides: TGTGCCAGCAGTGAAGCAATCTGGATGAACACTGAAGCTTTCTTT. Its protein product is CASSEAIWMNTEAFF.

This clonotype turned up a few times. The chain links TRBV7-9 to TRBJ1-1, with a weak D call TRBD1 (5 bases). Germline V gene lookup returns CDR1 SEHNR and CDR2 FQNEAQ (reference sequence). This CDR3 region has 14 residues. Trimming shortened V by 5 bases and J by 4 bases, and 14 bases separated the two germline ends. The CDR3 region has the DNA TGTGCCAGCAGCGCCGGGGACGGAGTCACTGAAGCTTTCTTT. This translates into CASSAGDGVTEAFF.

The rearrangement joins TRBV28 to TRBJ2-3, with D perhaps TRBD1 (6 bases). Per germline, CDR1 MDHEN and CDR2 SYDVKM. The CDR3 runs 15 residues. Trimming stripped 5 bases from V and 0 bases from J, with 12 bases between. CDR3 sequence reads: CASSILQGSTDTQYF. DNA for the CDR3: TGTGCCAGCAGTATCCTACAGGGAAGCACAGATACGCAGTATTTT.

Many counts were recorded for this clonotype. V and J are TRBV7-9 and TRBJ2-6, with 12 bases aligning to TRBD1. This CDR3 has 18 residues. The germline V gene encodes CDR1 SEHNR and CDR2 FQNEAQ (reference sequence). The trim removed 5 bases at V and 3 bases at J, leaving 8 bases unmatched. CDR3 DNA: TGTGCCAGCAGCCCCCCCGGGACAGGGGGCGTTGGGGCCAACGTCCTGACTTTC. Encoded protein: CASSPPGTGGVGANVLTF. Together with reference TRBV7-9 and TRBJ2-6, the CDR3 gives the full variable domain: DTGVSQNPRHKITKRGQNVTFRCDPISEHNRLYWYRQTLGQGPEFLTYFQNEAQLEKSRLLSDRFSAERPKGSFSTLEIQRTEQGDSAMYLCASSPPGTGGVGANVLTFGAGSRLTVL.

This clonotype has a count of ten or more. V is TRBV7-2 and J is TRBJ2-3; D may be TRBD1 or TRBD2 (5 bases each). The ends were cut back, 7 bases at V and 1 base at J, with 15 bases in the middle. The CDR3 length is 15 residues. In germline, CDR1 is SGHTA, CDR2 FQGNSA. CDR3 loop: CASTFVGARTDTQYF. In DNA, the CDR3 is TGTGCCAGCACCTTCGTCGGGGCTCGCACAGATACGCAGTATTTT.

The J gene is TRBJ2-5, the V gene TRBV7-2; 8 bases line up with TRBD2. Trimming took 5 bases from V and 4 from J; bases not matched to a gene: 9. CDR1 is SGHTA and CDR2 is FQGNSA in the germline V gene. CDR3 length: 15 amino acids. CDR3 sequence reads: CASSVRGGLGETQYF. CDR3 nucleotides: TGTGCCAGCAGCGTTCGGGGGGGCCTGGGAGAGACCCAGTACTTC.

This clonotype was observed at least ten times. The chain links TRBV29-1 to TRBJ2-2; the D is unclear. The CDR3 has 13 residues. V was pared by 6 bases and J by 0 bases, with 8 bases between. CDR1 and CDR2 (germline): SQVTM, ANQGSEA. CDR3: CSVGKSNTGELFF. The CDR3 DNA is TGCAGCGTGGGGAAATCGAACACCGGGGAGCTGTTTTTT.